Shown below are 28 T cell receptor beta chains from a single sample sequenced in a study of T cell repertoires in ileal Crohn's disease. Measured with immunoSEQ multiplex PCR; TCRdb has only the in-frame clones, and not every one. Among 12,000 to 15,000 clones listed, roughly 78% were seen once. The sample consisted of ileal tissue. All receptors come from an adult with Crohn's disease.

This clone was recorded a few times. The chain carries TRBV18 and TRBJ2-7; tentatively, D is TRBD1 (6 bases). The CDR3 totals 14 residues. Germline-derived CDR1 and CDR2 are KGHSH and LQKENI. V gave up 6 bases and J gave up 6 bases, with 18 bases separating them. CDR3 protein: CASSAGTARGEQYF. CDR3 coding DNA: TGTGCCAGCTCTGCCGGAACAGCCAGGGGCGAGCAGTACTTC.

This chain connects TRBV7-2 to TRBJ2-1; D is perhaps TRBD2 (7 bases). Germline V gene sequence: CDR1 SGHTA, CDR2 FQGNSA. This CDR3 is 16 amino acids long. Trimming shortened V by 0 bases and J by 10 bases, and 19 bases separated the two germline ends. The CDR3 nucleotides are TGTGCCAGCAGCTTAGCGCTGAGGGGGGGCTCAGGAGAGCAGTTCTTC. Residues: CASSLALRGGSGEQFF.

J is TRBJ2-5 and V is TRBV7-2; the D is unclear. This CDR3 is built from 12 residues. Germline V CDR1 and CDR2: SGHTA, FQGNSA. V was pared by 6 bases and J by 4 bases, with 9 bases between. Here the CDR3 DNA reads TGTGCCAGCAGTACCCTAGGAGAGACCCAGTACTTC. Protein: CASSTLGETQYF. Looking up the rest from reference TRBV7-2 and TRBJ2-5 gives the full variable domain: GAGVSQSPSNKVTEKGKDVELRCDPISGHTALYWYRQSLGQGLEFLIYFQGNSAPDKSGLPSDRFSAERTGGSVSTLTIQRTQQEDSAVYLCASSTLGETQYFGPGTRLLVL.

The chain couples TRBV15 to TRBJ1-5; 7 bases fit TRBD1. CDR1 is LNHNV, CDR2 YYDKDF, per germline (reference sequence). The CDR3 loop spans 12 amino acids. V shed 0 bases, J shed 13 bases, and the junction held 3 bases outside the gene matches. This CDR3 reads CATSRDRDSQHF. The CDR3 bases are TGTGCCACCAGCAGAGATCGGGACAGTCAGCATTTT.

The rearrangement uses TRBV5-6 and TRBJ2-3; a weak D match, TRBD1 (7 bases). Trimming took off 4 bases at V and 3 bases at J, with 15 bases between the two ends. The CDR3 sequence is 15 residues long. Germline V CDR1 and CDR2: SGHDT, YYEEEE. The DNA for the CDR3 is TGTGCCAGCAGCGCGGGACAGCCCGAGACAGATACGCAGTATTTT. This encodes CASSAGQPETDTQYF.

The rearrangement links TRBV5-1 to TRBJ2-2; D perhaps matches TRBD1 (7 bases). The length of the CDR3 is 16 residues. V was pared by 0 bases and J by 4 bases, with 13 bases between. CDR1 is SGHRS and CDR2 is YFSETQ in the germline V gene. The CDR3 region has the DNA TGCGCCAGCAGCTTGGCGGAGGGGGCGAGCACCGGGGAGCTGTTTTTT. Translation gives CASSLAEGASTGELFF.

Comments on this clone: The sample carries other DNA sequences with the same CDR3. The CDR3 region has the DNA TGTGCCACCAGCAGAGAAGAGGGGGATGGCTACACCTTC. Translation: CATSREEGDGYTF. The V and J genes are TRBV15 and TRBJ1-2, with D maybe TRBD1 (6 bases). CDR1 is LNHNV and CDR2 is YYDKDF in the germline V gene (reference sequence). Trimming removed 0 bases at V and 6 bases at J, with 8 bases between. The CDR3 runs to 13 residues.

The chain has TRBV5-1 and TRBJ2-1, with D perhaps TRBD1 (6 bases). The CDR3 runs to 15 residues. From germline, CDR1 is SGHRS and CDR2 YFSETQ. V was cut by 4 bases and J by 0 bases, with 11 bases left in between. The CDR3: CASSQQGSSYNEQFF. CDR3 in DNA: TGCGCCAGCAGCCAACAGGGTTCCTCCTACAATGAGCAGTTCTTC.

The rearrangement joins TRBV6-6 to TRBJ1-3; tentative D call: TRBD1 (6 bases). Germline-derived CDR1 and CDR2 are MNHNY and SVGAGI (reference sequence). This CDR3 contains 14 residues. V was cut by 4 bases and J by 3 bases, with 10 bases left in between. CDR3 sequence: CASSSDSFGNTIYF. The CDR3 DNA reads TGTGCCAGCAGTTCGGACAGTTTTGGAAACACCATATATTTT.

CDR3 nucleotide sequence: TGTGCCAGCAGCCTAAGGACAGGGGTTTCCTATGGCTACACCTTC. It translates to CASSLRTGVSYGYTF. This chain joins TRBV7-9 and TRBJ1-2; 9 nucleotides agree with TRBD1. The CDR3 is made up of 15 amino acids. The germline V gene encodes CDR1 SEHNR and CDR2 FQNEAQ (reference sequence). The V gene end was trimmed by 5 bases and the J gene end by 4 bases; junction bases not matched to a gene: 8.

This clone was picked up a small number of times. One junction end disagrees with the germline gene, perhaps due to a read error. J is TRBJ1-3 and V is TRBV6-1, with a tentative D call TRBD1 (5 bases). CDR3 length equals 15 residues. Germline V lookup: CDR1 MNHNS, CDR2 SASEGT. CDR3 sequence reads: CASREGTGSGNTIYF. The DNA of the CDR3 is TGTGCCAGCAGAGAAGGAACAGGCTCTGGAAACACCATATATTTT.

This chain links TRBV6-5 with TRBJ1-2; maybe TRBD1 (5 bases). Germline assignment: CDR1 MNHEY and CDR2 SVGAGI. The length of the CDR3 is 14 residues. V was cut by 7 bases and J by 5 bases, with 17 bases left in between. DNA of the CDR3: TGTGCCAGCACCTCTATGGGGGGTGGGTATGGCTACACCTTC. Protein sequence: CASTSMGGGYGYTF.

This clone has only a few counts. The CDR3: CATSPRYVNTEAFF. Written as DNA, the CDR3 is TGTGCCACGTCTCCTCGGTACGTGAACACTGAAGCTTTCTTT. This chain joins TRBV19 and TRBJ1-1; D unresolved. The length of the CDR3 is 14 residues. The germline V gene has CDR1 LNHDA and CDR2 SQIVND (reference sequence). Trimming removed 10 bases from V and 0 bases from J, with 15 bases in between.

This rearrangement joins TRBV4-2 to TRBJ2-2; D possibly corresponds to TRBD2 (5 bases). CDR1 and CDR2 (germline): LGHNA, YNFKEQ. V lost 1 base and J lost 1, with 7 bases in between. This CDR3 has 15 residues. CDR3 bases: TGTGCCAGCAGCCAAGCGGGGATGAACACCGGGGAGCTGTTTTTT. Protein: CASSQAGMNTGELFF.

This chain uses TRBV7-2 with TRBJ1-5, with 8 bases fitting TRBD1. The CDR3 sequence is 15 residues long. CDR1 and CDR2 from the germline V gene are SGHTA and FQGNSA. With 6 bases clipped from V and 6 bases from J, the junction kept 10 bases outside the gene matches. CDR3 bases: TGTGCCAGCAGTCCGACAGGGGTCGGACTTCAGCCCCAGCATTTT. Encoded protein: CASSPTGVGLQPQHF.

The chain is built from TRBV9 and TRBJ1-4; D unresolved. In germline, CDR1 is SGDLS, CDR2 YYNGEE. This CDR3 spans 16 amino acids. V lost 0 bases and J lost 0, with 9 bases in between. The CDR3: CASSVGRAATNEKLFF. DNA of the CDR3: TGTGCCAGCAGCGTAGGGCGGGCCGCAACTAATGAAAAACTGTTTTTT.

This clone was picked up a small number of times. This rearrangement joins TRBV5-6 to TRBJ2-7; TRBD2 matches 7 bases. Looked up from germline, CDR1 is SGHDT and CDR2 is YYEEEE. Losses at the gene ends were 0 bases for V and 3 bases for J; bases not matched to a gene: 6. This CDR3 comprises 15 residues. CDR3 sequence reads: CASSLEVAGGYEQYF. The CDR3 coding sequence is TGTGCCAGCAGCTTGGAGGTAGCGGGTGGCTACGAGCAGTACTTC.

This clone was seen only once. The chain employs TRBV5-1 and TRBJ1-4, with 8 bases fitting TRBD1. Per the germline V gene, CDR1 is SGHRS and CDR2 is YFSETQ. The CDR3 spans 16 residues. The V gene end was trimmed by 0 bases and the J gene end by 7 bases; junction bases not matched to a gene: 8. The CDR3 sequence is CASSLGQGFTGEKLFF. Written as DNA, the CDR3 is TGCGCCAGCAGCTTGGGACAGGGGTTCACCGGTGAAAAACTGTTTTTT.

The gene calls are TRBV10-3 and TRBJ2-3; no clear D. Germline lookup yields CDR1 ENHRY and CDR2 SYGVKD. V was pared by 7 bases and J by 2 bases, with 7 bases between. CDR3 size: 12 residues. The CDR3 DNA reads TGTGCCATCAACGGAGACACAGATACGCAGTATTTT. Protein: CAINGDTDTQYF.

This chain uses TRBV19 with TRBJ2-5; 12 bases map to TRBD1. There are 16 residues in the CDR3. J was trimmed by 3 bases and V by 2 bases; bases with no gene match: 4. Germline V gene lookup returns CDR1 LNHDA and CDR2 SQIVND (reference sequence). The CDR3 loop reads CASSITGQGAKETQYF. The CDR3, as DNA: TGTGCCAGTAGTATAACGGGACAGGGGGCGAAAGAGACCCAGTACTTC. The full variable domain, with the rest looked up from reference TRBV19 and TRBJ2-5, is DGGITQSPKYLFRKEGQNVTLSCEQNLNHDAMYWYRQDPGQGLRLIYYSQIVNDFQKGDIAEGYSVSREKKESFPLTVTSAQKNPTAFYLCASSITGQGAKETQYFGPGTRLLVL.

The chain links TRBV5-4 to TRBJ2-1; D is perhaps TRBD2 (5 bases). This CDR3 has 13 amino acids. V was trimmed by 3 bases and J by 6 bases, leaving 10 bases between them. CDR1 SGHNT and CDR2 YYREEE come from the germline V gene (reference sequence). This CDR3 is CASSSRERNEQFF. In DNA, the CDR3 is TGTGCCAGCAGCTCGAGGGAGCGCAATGAGCAGTTCTTC.

The V call is TRBV6-5, the J call TRBJ2-5; maybe TRBD1 (6 bases). Trimming stripped 2 bases from V and 3 bases from J, with 10 bases between. Germline CDR1 and CDR2: MNHEY and SVGAGI. This CDR3 spans 14 amino acids. This CDR3 is CASSYRDKKETQYF. The CDR3 region has the DNA TGTGCCAGCAGTTACCGGGACAAAAAAGAGACCCAGTACTTC.

The chain is built from TRBV4-1 and TRBJ2-5; D perhaps matches TRBD2 (6 bases). Germline lookup yields CDR1 MGHRA and CDR2 YSYEKL. CDR3 length: 13 amino acids. The germline V and J ends were trimmed by 4 bases and 11 bases, with 17 bases remaining between them. The chain's CDR3 is CASSPRRTGEQYF. As DNA, the CDR3 is TGCGCCAGCAGCCCCAGAAGGACGGGGGAGCAGTACTTC.

This clone was counted between two and nine times. The CDR3 protein is CASSSLAGGSPGELFF. The CDR3 region has the DNA TGTGCCAGCAGCTCGCTAGCGGGAGGATCCCCCGGGGAGCTGTTTTTT. V is TRBV7-2 and J is TRBJ2-2, with 11 bases aligning to TRBD2. In germline, CDR1 is SGHTA, CDR2 FQGNSA. This CDR3 contains 16 residues. J gave up 6 bases and V 4 bases, and 7 bases lay outside the gene matches.

This chain connects TRBV6-5 to TRBJ1-4; D might be TRBD1 (6 bases). CDR1 is MNHEY and CDR2 is SVGAGI in the germline V gene. This CDR3 is built from 14 residues. V was clipped by 5 bases and J by 4 bases, with 11 bases between them. This CDR3 reads CASSPRGGNEKLFF. As DNA, the CDR3 is TGTGCCAGCAGTCCGAGGGGGGGTAATGAAAAACTGTTTTTT.

V and J are TRBV5-5 and TRBJ1-2; D unresolved. The germline V and J ends were trimmed by 1 base and 8 bases, with 9 bases remaining between them. CDR3 length: 12 residues. The germline CDR1 and CDR2 sequences are SGHKS and YYEKEE (reference sequence). The DNA for the CDR3 is TGTGCCAGCAGCTTGCCCAAAGCGGGCTACACCTTC. Protein: CASSLPKAGYTF.

This clone has a single count. This chain connects TRBV18 to TRBJ2-7; possibly TRBD1 for D (6 bases). Trimming removed 4 bases at V and 2 bases at J, with 15 bases between. This CDR3 has 15 amino acids. Germline V gives CDR1 KGHSH, CDR2 LQKENI. Here the CDR3 DNA reads TGTGCCAGCTCACTTCCGACAGGAACCCCCTACGAGCAGTACTTC. Its translation is CASSLPTGTPYEQYF.

This clone has a handful of counts. The chain is built from TRBV2 and TRBJ2-7; D call uncertain. The CDR3 loop spans 10 amino acids. Germline CDR1 and CDR2: SNHLY and FYNNEI. V lost 8 bases and J lost 5, with 7 bases in between. The CDR3 is CASGRNEQYF. The CDR3 coding sequence is TGTGCCAGCGGCCGCAACGAGCAGTACTTC.